Presented here are 3 T cell receptor beta chains from one specimen sequenced in a study of T-cell reconstitution after alpha-beta-depleted transplantation in children. Researchers prepared the TCRbeta library using unique molecular identifiers, the study reports. One entry per CDR3 protein, called by TCRdb with MiXCR from the PCR reads. The table includes 700,000 to 950,000 distinct CDR3 sequences, around 17% detected once. The starting material was PBMCs, mostly from graft donor cells, obtained 360 days after TCRalphabeta/CD19-depleted stem cell transplant. These receptor sequences come from a male patient aged 10 to 17 who had a stem cell transplant for acute lymphoblastic leukemia, so the T cells may come from the graft donor.

The sample holds a few counts of this clonotype. CDR3 nucleotide sequence: TGCGCCAGCAGCTTGGCCGGGGGACAGTACGAGCAGTACTTC. Translated: CASSLAGGQYEQYF. The gene calls are TRBV5-1 and TRBJ2-7, with D maybe TRBD1 (7 bases). V lost 0 bases, J lost 4 bases, and 11 bases lay in between. The CDR3 is 14 residues long. Germline CDR1 reads SGHRS; CDR2 reads YFSETQ.

This clonotype was counted many times. The chain recombines TRBV4-1 with TRBJ1-1; D possibly corresponds to TRBD1 (5 bases). CDR3 length: 13 amino acids. V was pared by 4 bases and J by 7 bases, with 13 bases between. Germline V lookup: CDR1 MGHRA, CDR2 YSYEKL. CDR3 DNA sequence: TGCGCCAGCAGCCTACAGGTTAATGTTGAAGCTTTCTTT. Translation: CASSLQVNVEAFF.

This clonotype occurred a few times. The rearrangement links TRBV6-6 to TRBJ1-4; D gene ambiguous. Per germline, CDR1 MNHNY and CDR2 SVGAGI (reference sequence). The CDR3 is 13 amino acids. V was trimmed by 2 bases and J by 5 bases, leaving 6 bases between them. DNA for the CDR3: TGTGCCAGCAGTTACGCGGGAAATGAAAAACTGTTTTTT. Amino acids: CASSYAGNEKLFF.